The next 17 T cell receptor beta chains were all read from a single sample in a study of response to subunit inactivated influenza vaccine. From the RT-PCR reads, TCRdb called clonotypes with MiXCR, one entry per CDR3 protein. Counted here are around 480,000 distinct CDR3 sequences, approximately 16% occurring once; the ten biggest clones make up about 3%. The sequencing used CD4+ T cells sorted from PBMCs, collected less than 25 months after vaccination. These receptor sequences come from a man aged 50 to 69 who received an inactivated influenza vaccine.

The rearrangement joins TRBV5-6 to TRBJ1-2, with TRBD1 as a possible D gene (5 bases). Trimming removed 4 bases from V and 4 bases from J, with 17 bases in between. The germline V gene has CDR1 SGHDT and CDR2 YYEEEE. The length of the CDR3 is 15 residues. Here the CDR3 reads CASSGTDMSIYGYTF. DNA for the CDR3: TGTGCCAGCAGCGGGACGGACATGTCGATCTATGGCTACACCTTC. Filled out from reference TRBV5-6 and TRBJ1-2, the complete variable domain reads DAGVTQSPTHLIKTRGQQVTLRCSPKSGHDTVSWYQQALGQGPQFIFQYYEEEERQRGNFPDRFSGHQFPNYSSELNVNALLLGDSALYLCASSGTDMSIYGYTFGSGTRLTVV.

The chain employs TRBV29-1 and TRBJ2-2, with D uncertain. The germline V gene encodes CDR1 SQVTM and CDR2 ANQGSEA. Trimming stripped 7 bases from V and 0 bases from J, with 15 bases between. The CDR3 covers 15 residues. The CDR3, as DNA: TGCAGCGCCCGTGGCTTGTTCGCGAACACCGGGGAGCTGTTTTTT. Amino acid sequence: CSARGLFANTGELFF.

This clonotype has only a few counts. The chain couples TRBV6-1 to TRBJ1-4; no reliable D call. Trimming removed 6 bases at V and 0 bases at J, with 8 bases between. Germline V CDR1 and CDR2: MNHNS, SASEGT. The CDR3 has 14 amino acids. The CDR3 coding sequence is TGTGCCAGCAGAATGGGAACAACTAATGAAAAACTGTTTTTT. Protein sequence: CASRMGTTNEKLFF.

This clonotype was recorded a few times. Here the CDR3 DNA reads TGCGCCAGCAGCTTGGGGGTTATCCCCTACAATGAGCAGTTCTTC. It encodes CASSLGVIPYNEQFF. The chain uses TRBV5-1 and TRBJ2-1; no clear D gene. The CDR3 covers 15 residues. Trimming shortened V by 0 bases and J by 2 bases, and 9 bases separated the two germline ends. Per the germline V gene, CDR1 is SGHRS and CDR2 is YFSETQ. Full variable domain (missing parts from reference TRBV5-1 and TRBJ2-1): KAGVTQTPRYLIKTRGQQVTLSCSPISGHRSVSWYQQTPGQGLQFLFEYFSETQRNKGNFPGRFSGRQFSNSRSEMNVSTLELGDSALYLCASSLGVIPYNEQFFGPGTRLTVL.

This clonotype was observed a handful of times. The chain has TRBV20-1 and TRBJ2-1; possible D gene TRBD2, 6 bases. The CDR3 is made up of 16 amino acids. The ends were cut back, 5 bases at V and 0 bases at J, with 17 bases in the middle. Per germline, CDR1 DFQATT and CDR2 SNEGSKA (reference sequence). The CDR3 reads CSAGSIGGISYNEQFF. The CDR3 nucleotides are TGCAGTGCTGGGTCGATCGGCGGGATCTCCTACAATGAGCAGTTCTTC.

This clonotype has more than one count but fewer than ten. The chain employs TRBV24-1 and TRBJ1-2, with D perhaps TRBD1 (5 bases). The CDR3 consists of 12 residues. CDR1 is KGHDR, CDR2 SFDVKD, per germline. Trimming left V 3 bases short and J 7 bases short, with 8 bases between. CDR3 in amino acids: CATSDPGTGYTF. The CDR3 region has the DNA TGTGCCACCAGTGATCCGGGGACTGGCTACACCTTC.

In this sample, this clonotype turned up a few times. The chain links TRBV5-6 to TRBJ2-3; 8 nucleotides line up with TRBD1. V shed 1 base, J shed 3 bases, and the junction held 10 bases outside the gene matches. Germline lookup yields CDR1 SGHDT and CDR2 YYEEEE. The CDR3 extends over 17 amino acids. CDR3 bases: TGTGCCAGCAGCTTGTATGCTCAGGGGGCCCGTACAGATACGCAGTATTTT. The encoded protein is CASSLYAQGARTDTQYF.

CDR3 sequence reads: CASSQDRLGTGGFNTEAFF. CDR3 sequence (DNA): TGTGCCAGCAGCCAAGACCGCCTCGGGACAGGGGGTTTCAACACTGAAGCTTTCTTT. The genes are TRBV4-2 and TRBJ1-1, with 11 bases lining up with TRBD1. Unmatched junction bases numbered 11, after V lost 0 bases and J lost 2 bases. The CDR3 totals 19 residues. Germline lookup yields CDR1 LGHNA and CDR2 YNFKEQ.

This clonotype was recorded a few times. DNA for the CDR3: TGCAGTGCGGAGGGACAGGGGGCAGGGACTGAAGCTTTCTTT. It translates to CSAEGQGAGTEAFF. V is TRBV20-1 and J is TRBJ1-1, with TRBD1 matching over 12 bases. CDR1 and CDR2 from the germline V gene are DFQATT and SNEGSKA (reference sequence). V gave up 6 bases and J gave up 5 bases; unmatched junction bases: 7. CDR3 length: 14 residues.

This chain uses TRBV2 with TRBJ1-4; tentatively, D is TRBD1 (5 bases). CDR1 SNHLY and CDR2 FYNNEI come from the germline V gene. Trimming shortened V by 5 bases and J by 3 bases, and 13 bases separated the two germline ends. The CDR3 runs to 15 residues. The CDR3 here is CASSRYLGANEKLFF. CDR3 nucleotides: TGTGCCAGCAGTCGATATTTGGGGGCTAATGAAAAACTGTTTTTT.

The J gene is TRBJ2-2, the V gene TRBV12-3 or TRBV12-4; 7 bases are shared with TRBD2. The CDR3 extends over 14 amino acids. The V segment lost 7 bases and the J segment 0 bases; nucleotides outside the gene matches: 2. CDR3: CASKGLANTGELFF. The CDR3 DNA reads TGTGCCAGCAAAGGACTAGCGAACACCGGGGAGCTGTTTTTT.

V gene TRBV12-3 or TRBV12-4 combines with J gene TRBJ2-3; D ambiguous. The V gene lost 6 bases and the J gene lost 2 bases, with 9 bases spanning the gap. This CDR3 spans 13 amino acids. As DNA, the CDR3 is TGTGCCAGCAGGTCGCAGACCACAGATACGCAGTATTTT. Its translation: CASRSQTTDTQYF.

This clonotype was counted between two and nine times. V is TRBV20-1 and J is TRBJ1-1, with 11 positions matching TRBD1. Trimming cost V 1 base and J 4 bases; bases outside gene matches: 5. CDR1 and CDR2 (germline): DFQATT, SNEGSKA (reference sequence). The CDR3 covers 15 residues. For the CDR3, the DNA is TGCAGTGCTAGAGCCGGGACAGGGGGTGGCACTGAAGCTTTCTTT. Its protein product is CSARAGTGGGTEAFF.

This clonotype was counted a few times. The gene calls are TRBV10-3 and TRBJ2-2; 9 nucleotides match TRBD1. Germline V lookup: CDR1 ENHRY, CDR2 SYGVKD. This CDR3 is 14 amino acids long. The junction had 4 bases not matched to a gene; V was cut back by 5 bases and J by 6 bases. CDR3 bases: TGTGCCATCAGTCGGGACAGGGAGGCCGGGGAGCTGTTTTTT. It translates to CAISRDREAGELFF.

This clonotype was observed a few times. This chain connects TRBV25-1 to TRBJ2-7; D is ambiguous. CDR1 and CDR2 from the germline V gene are MGHDK and SYGVNS. The length of the CDR3 is 14 residues. V gave up 4 bases and J gave up 4 bases, with 14 bases separating them. CDR3 amino acids: CASSGGPARYEQYF. The CDR3 coding sequence is TGTGCCAGCAGTGGTGGGCCGGCGAGGTACGAGCAGTACTTC.

A remark on this clonotype: Mismatch with germline at one junction end may stem from a read error. This chain joins TRBV6-1 and TRBJ2-1; a weak D match, TRBD2 (5 bases). Germline V gives CDR1 MNHNS, CDR2 SASEGT. CDR3 size: 14 residues. CDR3 sequence (DNA): TGTGCCAGCGGTAGGACTTTCGGTTACACTGAGCAGTTCTTC. This encodes CASGRTFGYTEQFF.

This clonotype was seen more than once but under ten times. This chain uses TRBV12-3 or TRBV12-4 with TRBJ2-4, with no clear D. V was trimmed by 7 bases and J by 0 bases, leaving 10 bases between them. This CDR3 comprises 14 residues. CDR3 sequence (DNA): TGTGCCAGCACCCTCAGCCTAGCCAAAAACATTCAGTACTTC. Translating it yields CASTLSLAKNIQYF.